One sample yielded the 8 T cell receptor beta chains listed below, sequenced in a study of cytomegalovirus exposure and HLA in healthy donors (dated by TCRdb to 2015 to 2018). Libraries were prepared through the immunoSEQ multiplex PCR assay. TCRdb re-hosts the immuneACCESS table, in-frame sequences only. Its copies lack some clones; in the studies checked, an unresolved V gene accounts for under half of them, and the cause for the rest is not known. The sample table contains under 100,000 clones; only one count was recorded for 85% to 95% of them. In total, the top ten clones hold 0.69% of the sample. Sequenced sample: PBMCs. The receptor set was obtained from a woman aged 18 to 35 in good health and CMV-seronegative.

The chain recombines TRBV5-1 with TRBJ2-2; 9 bases map to TRBD2. J was trimmed by 4 bases and V by 2 bases; bases with no gene match: 9. The CDR3 sequence is 17 residues long. Germline-derived CDR1 and CDR2 are SGHRS and YFSETQ. The DNA for the CDR3 is TGCGCCAGCAGCTTACTTTTAGCGGGAGCGAGCACCGGGGAGCTGTTTTTT. This codes for CASSLLLAGASTGELFF.

This clone has a single count. The chain carries TRBV12-5 and TRBJ2-7, with TRBD1 matching over 7 bases. After removal of 1 base from V and 6 bases from J, the junction contained 3 bases not matched to a gene. CDR3 length: 13 residues. Germline V lookup: CDR1 LGHNT, CDR2 FRNRAP. The CDR3 nucleotides are TGTGCTAGTGGTTTGGGGACAGGCCTCGAGCAGTACTTC. This encodes CASGLGTGLEQYF.

This clone was recorded once. V and J are TRBV28 and TRBJ1-4; possibly TRBD1 for D (5 bases). Germline V gene sequence: CDR1 MDHEN, CDR2 SYDVKM. The V and J ends lost 5 bases and 0 bases respectively, with 10 bases between them. The CDR3 has 15 residues. CDR3 nucleotides: TGTGCCAGCAGTATAAGACAGACAACTAATGAAAAACTGTTTTTT. Amino acids: CASSIRQTTNEKLFF.

This sequence joins TRBV10-1 and TRBJ1-3, with unresolved D. V gave up 0 bases and J gave up 0 bases, with 6 bases separating them. CDR3 length: 15 amino acids. The V gene's germline CDR1 is WNHNN and CDR2 SYGVQD (reference sequence). CDR3 in DNA: TGCGCCAGCAGTGAGTCGAGGGTCTCTGGAAACACCATATATTTT. Its protein product is CASSESRVSGNTIYF.

The chain is built from TRBV19 and TRBJ2-3, with D possibly being TRBD2 (7 bases). The length of the CDR3 is 13 residues. Germline CDR1 LNHDA, CDR2 SQIVND (reference sequence). The V and J ends lost 11 bases and 6 bases respectively, with 18 bases between them. The CDR3 nucleotides read TGTGCCTCAGGGGCGGGAGTCGGGGATACGCAGTATTTT. Translated: CASGAGVGDTQYF.

CDR3 sequence: CASSLARGLDYGYTF. CDR3 bases: TGTGCCAGCAGCTTGGCCAGGGGGCTGGACTATGGCTACACCTTC. This chain connects TRBV5-5 to TRBJ1-2; the match to TRBD1 covers 8 bases. Looked up from germline, CDR1 is SGHKS and CDR2 is YYEKEE (reference sequence). J gave up 3 bases and V 0 bases, and 4 bases lay outside the gene matches. The CDR3 covers 15 residues.

The chain combines TRBV4-1 with TRBJ2-5; 8 positions agree with TRBD2. CDR3 length: 16 residues. CDR1 and CDR2 (germline): MGHRA, YSYEKL. The J segment lost 2 bases and the V segment lost 0 bases, leaving 5 bases of the junction unmatched. The CDR3 is CASSQEWAGGQETQYF. CDR3 bases: TGCGCCAGCAGCCAAGAGTGGGCGGGGGGACAAGAGACCCAGTACTTC.

V is TRBV27 and J is TRBJ2-3; D perhaps matches TRBD2 (5 bases). The V gene's germline CDR1 is MNHEY and CDR2 SMNVEV (reference sequence). This CDR3 is built from 15 residues. Trimming stripped 3 bases from V and 0 bases from J, with 10 bases between. As DNA, the CDR3 is TGTGCCAGCAGTTTTCGGGGTGGGAGCACAGATACGCAGTATTTT. Its protein product is CASSFRGGSTDTQYF.